Listed below are T cell receptor beta chains from one sample, sequenced in a study of shared clonotypes between healthy human individuals. Using immunoSEQ multiplex PCR, the repertoire was profiled, and TCRdb retains in-frame clones only, with some absent. There are 560,000 or so clones in the sample; approximately 96% occur only once, and 0.11% lies in the top ten. Sample: naive CD8+ T cells sorted from blood. These receptors came from a woman aged 25 to 45 in good health. CDR3s include the opening cysteine and the closing phenylalanine or tryptophan. Each record gives: V gene, D gene, J gene, clone size, CDR3 protein, CDR3 DNA. The D gene is left open where the match is weak. Rows give clone size only sometimes, using once, few, many, or a class for an expanded clone.

TRBV6-4	TRBD1	TRBJ2-1	NA	CASSDSLDRVNEQFF	TGTGCCAGCAGTGACTCCCTGGACAGGGTAAATGAGCAGTTCTTC
TRBV6-1	TRBD2	TRBJ2-1	NA	CASPGLAGEQFF	TGTGCCAGCCCCGGACTAGCGGGTGAGCAGTTCTTC
TRBV19	TRBD2	TRBJ2-7	once	CASSFSGLGYDEQYF	TGTGCCAGTAGTTTCAGCGGACTAGGGTACGACGAGCAGTACTTC
TRBV28	NA	TRBJ2-7	NA	CASSFQGGRYEQYF	TGTGCCAGCAGTTTTCAGGGGGGGAGGTACGAGCAGTACTTC
TRBV19	NA	TRBJ2-7	NA	CASSRKTHDYEQYF	TGTGCCAGTAGTAGGAAGACCCACGACTACGAGCAGTACTTC
TRBV29-1	NA	TRBJ2-7	NA	CSVEDGAYEQYF	TGCAGCGTTGAGGACGGAGCCTACGAGCAGTACTTC
TRBV7-8	NA	TRBJ2-7	NA	CASSILRGPGIEQYF	TGTGCCAGCAGCATCCTCAGGGGCCCAGGGATCGAGCAGTACTTC
TRBV6-5	NA	TRBJ2-3	NA	CASSYMRVVSTDTQYF	TGTGCCAGCAGTTACATGAGGGTAGTCAGCACAGATACGCAGTATTTT
TRBV5-6	NA	TRBJ2-7	NA	CASSLAQSSYEQYF	TGTGCCAGCAGCTTGGCCCAGTCCTCCTACGAGCAGTACTTC
TRBV27	NA	TRBJ1-5	NA	CASSATAYSNQPQHF	TGTGCCAGCAGTGCCACAGCTTATAGCAATCAGCCCCAGCATTTT
TRBV15	TRBD1	TRBJ2-7	once	CATSRRPRDSSYEQYF	TGTGCCACCAGCAGGCGCCCACGGGACAGTTCCTACGAGCAGTACTTC
TRBV25-1	NA	TRBJ1-2	NA	CASMESVHYGYTF	TGTGCCAGCATGGAATCAGTGCACTATGGCTACACCTTC
TRBV30	NA	TRBJ2-3	NA	CAWNLGSASTDTQYF	TGTGCCTGGAATCTCGGATCGGCCAGCACAGATACGCAGTATTTT
TRBV5-5	TRBD1	TRBJ2-6	NA	CASRDRGPQTGANVLTF	TGTGCCAGCCGGGACAGGGGGCCTCAAACTGGGGCCAACGTCCTGACTTTC
TRBV19	TRBD1	TRBJ1-5	NA	CASALMQGDDQPQHF	TGTGCCAGTGCTTTGATGCAGGGGGATGATCAGCCCCAGCATTTT
TRBV11-2	NA	TRBJ1-5	NA	CASSFGANQPQHF	TGTGCCAGCAGCTTTGGAGCAAATCAGCCCCAGCATTTT
TRBV27	TRBD1	TRBJ2-7	NA	CASSSGTGLNEQYF	TGTGCCAGCAGTTCCGGGACAGGACTAAACGAGCAGTACTTC
TRBV28	NA	TRBJ2-7	NA	CASSPPTGNHEQYF	TGTGCCAGCAGCCCCCCTACAGGGAACCACGAGCAGTACTTC
TRBV6-1	NA	TRBJ2-1	NA	CASSERTTVYNEQFF	TGTGCCAGCAGTGAACGGACGACAGTCTACAATGAGCAGTTCTTC
TRBV5-5	NA	TRBJ1-1	NA	CASSLGQPDTEAFF	TGTGCCAGCAGCTTGGGACAGCCCGACACTGAAGCTTTCTTT
TRBV6-1	NA	TRBJ2-5	NA	CASSDSIQETQYF	TGTGCCAGCAGTGACAGCATACAAGAGACCCAGTACTTC
TRBV27	NA	TRBJ2-1	NA	CASSTINEQFF	TGTGCCAGCAGTACGATCAATGAGCAGTTCTTC
TRBV7-6	NA	TRBJ2-5	NA	CASSPPGRQETQYF	TGTGCCAGCAGCCCACCGGGACGCCAAGAGACCCAGTACTTC